The source of this T cell receptor (beta chain) is a study of T-cell memory formation after mild COVID-19. TCRdb re-called the 5' RACE reads with MiXCR, one entry per CDR3 protein. The repertoire holds about 270,000 distinct CDR3 sequences, with around 15% as singletons. Study findings and constraints: Memory from before infection featured some responding clones, which suggests cross-reactive memory joined.

Germline CDR1 is DFQATT and CDR2 is SNEGSKA (reference sequence). V was trimmed by 2 bases and J by 5 bases, leaving 13 bases between them. The CDR3 totals 14 residues. Turning to this clonotype: Its antigen is unidentified.

Sequencing was carried out using PBMCs or a T cell subset sorted from them (not recorded which). This clonotype originated in a man aged 18 to 35 who had mild COVID-19 (a few samples of this study predate the infection). Cell type and time point are not known. The chain combines TRBV20-1 with TRBJ1-5, with D tentatively TRBD1 (6 bases). CDR3 DNA: TGCAGTGCTAGAAACCGGGACACCCATCAGCCCCAGCATTTT. Amino acid sequence: CSARNRDTHQPQHF.